These T cell receptor beta chains were read from a single sample in a study of early T cells in non-severe SARS-CoV-2 infection. TCRdb re-analysed the 5' RACE reads in MiXCR, keeping a single row per CDR3 protein. The sample holds about 110,000 distinct CDR3 sequences, more than 9.5% seen once. Sequencing used whole blood. The receptors here all came from an adult who was a healthcare worker with PCR-confirmed SARS-CoV-2 infection or an uninfected control (not recorded which). CDR3s include the opening cysteine and the closing phenylalanine or tryptophan. A D gene is named only where the DNA matches it firmly. The size field is filled for only some rows; it gives once, few, many or a size class.

TRBJ2-5 | NA | TRBV2 | few | CASSDRGRETQYF
TRBJ2-5 | NA | TRBV5-1 | NA | CASSLFAEETQYF
TRBJ1-6 | NA | TRBV27 | many | CASSRGLDNSPLHF
TRBJ2-7 | TRBD2 | TRBV7-9 | many | CASSGRGRTYEQYF
TRBJ2-7 | NA | TRBV28 | few | CASTRSATNEQYF
TRBJ2-7 | NA | TRBV12-3/TRBV12-4 | many | CASSSGAGHEQYF
TRBJ1-1 | TRBD1 | TRBV5-4 | NA | CASSEDRAGTEAFF
TRBJ1-1 | NA | TRBV7-6 | few | CASSPRRGRDEAFF
TRBJ2-2 | NA | TRBV7-3 | few | CASRAANTGELFF
TRBJ2-5 | NA | TRBV7-8 | NA | CASSLGTTQETQYF
TRBJ1-5 | NA | TRBV6-5 | many | CASSYGGGPQHF
TRBJ2-5 | NA | TRBV28 | many | CASSTQETQYF
TRBJ2-3 | TRBD2 | TRBV11-2 | NA | CASSLLAGGPGTQYF
TRBJ2-3 | TRBD2 | TRBV9 | many | CASSVTLTSGTDTQYF
TRBJ2-1 | TRBD2 | TRBV29-1 | many | CSVDKRGGIYNEQFF